The 27 T cell receptor beta chains below come from one sample, sequenced in a study of CD4 T cells in relation to SARS-CoV-2 and coronaviruses. Profiled with immunoSEQ multiplex PCR; TCRdb holds only in-frame clones, not every one. Altogether 20,000 to 25,000 clones are present, around 82% being singletons, with the ten largest covering approximately 14%. The antigens of these receptors remain unknown. The unexposed donors gave CD4+ T cells in about 2010-2019, prior to COVID-19. Isolation of CD4+ T cells took place after about 10 days in culture. Sequenced sample: CD4+ T cells from PBMCs, cultured in vitro. The receptor source for this set is a human donor in good health.

The chain is built from TRBV7-2 and TRBJ2-3, with 9 bases identical to TRBD2. Germline V gene data show CDR1 as SGHTA and CDR2 as FQGNSA. Trimming cost V 6 bases and J 5 bases; bases outside gene matches: 12. This CDR3 comprises 16 residues. The CDR3 DNA follows: TGTGCCAGCAGGTTGACTAGCGGCAACCGGGGAGATACGCAGTATTTT. Its protein product is CASRLTSGNRGDTQYF. Filled out from reference TRBV7-2 and TRBJ2-3, the complete variable domain reads GAGVSQSPSNKVTEKGKDVELRCDPISGHTALYWYRQSLGQGLEFLIYFQGNSAPDKSGLPSDRFSAERTGGSVSTLTIQRTQQEDSAVYLCASRLTSGNRGDTQYFGPGTRLTVL.

This chain uses TRBV19 with TRBJ1-1; no definite D call. CDR1 is LNHDA and CDR2 is SQIVND in the germline V gene (reference sequence). CDR3 size: 15 residues. V lost 3 bases, J lost 0 bases, and 11 bases lay in between. The CDR3 spells CASSMRSAMNTEAFF. The CDR3, as DNA: TGTGCCAGTAGTATGCGGAGTGCGATGAACACTGAAGCTTTCTTT.

The chain joins TRBV7-8 to TRBJ2-2, with TRBD2 identical over 11 bases. Germline trimming cut 6 bases from V and 0 bases from J; bases unmatched to any gene: 3. Germline V lookup: CDR1 SGHVS, CDR2 FQNEAQ. This CDR3 comprises 16 residues. Written as DNA, the CDR3 is TGTGCCAGCAGGACTAGCGGGGCTGCGAACACCGGGGAGCTGTTTTTT. Its translation: CASRTSGAANTGELFF.

This chain uses TRBV7-9 with TRBJ1-4, with TRBD1 matching 7 bases. The length of the CDR3 is 15 residues. Trimming at V came to 0 bases and at J to 5 bases, leaving 3 bases not matched to a gene. The V gene's germline CDR1 is SEHNR and CDR2 FQNEAQ (reference sequence). The DNA for the CDR3 is TGTGCCAGCAGCTTAGCGGAGACAGGGAATGAAAAACTGTTTTTT. Translation: CASSLAETGNEKLFF.

The chain combines TRBV2 with TRBJ2-7; D is unresolved. CDR1 SNHLY and CDR2 FYNNEI come from the germline V gene. V was trimmed by 4 bases and J by 0 bases, leaving 13 bases between them. The CDR3 is made up of 15 amino acids. The CDR3 region is CASSVPGKSSYEQYF. The CDR3 region has the DNA TGTGCCAGCAGTGTTCCCGGTAAAAGCTCCTACGAGCAGTACTTC.

The chain uses TRBV10-3 and TRBJ1-2, with D maybe TRBD1 (5 bases). V was shortened by 3 bases and J by 0 bases, with 8 bases between the two germline ends. The germline V gene has CDR1 ENHRY and CDR2 SYGVKD. The CDR3 runs 14 residues. Here the CDR3 DNA reads TGTGCCATCAGTGACAGGGAGACTAACTATGGCTACACCTTC. It codes for CAISDRETNYGYTF.

The chain is built from TRBV15 and TRBJ1-3, with D perhaps matching TRBD1 (5 bases). This CDR3 contains 16 residues. The germline gives CDR1 LNHNV, CDR2 YYDKDF (reference sequence). V shed 4 bases and J shed 0 bases, with 13 bases lying between them. CDR3: CATSTRRQHSGNTIYF. The CDR3 DNA reads TGTGCCACCAGCACCAGAAGACAGCACTCTGGAAACACCATATATTTT. Together with reference TRBV15 and TRBJ1-3, the CDR3 gives the full variable domain: DAMVIQNPRYQVTQFGKPVTLSCSQTLNHNVMYWYQQKSSQAPKLLFHYYDKDFNNEADTPDNFQSRRPNTSFCFLDIRSPGLGDTAMYLCATSTRRQHSGNTIYFGEGSWLTVV.

The chain carries TRBV2 and TRBJ2-4; no reliable D call. CDR3 length: 16 amino acids. Germline loops: CDR1 SNHLY, CDR2 FYNNEI. Trimming took off 3 bases at V and 0 bases at J, with 12 bases between the two ends. CDR3 nucleotide sequence: TGTGCCAGCAGTGATGAACAACTTTTAGCCAAAAACATTCAGTACTTC. This translates into CASSDEQLLAKNIQYF.

V usage is TRBV7-9 and J usage is TRBJ1-1, with D unclear. The V end was cut by 5 bases, the J end by 0 bases, with 13 bases between. The germline CDR1 and CDR2 sequences are SEHNR and FQNEAQ (reference sequence). The CDR3 extends over 15 amino acids. Written as DNA, the CDR3 is TGTGCCAGCAGCAACGACGGAACAATGAACACTGAAGCTTTCTTT. Amino acids: CASSNDGTMNTEAFF.

Only a few counts were recorded for this clone. This chain connects TRBV5-1 to TRBJ2-1; 8 bases are a match to TRBD2. V lost 4 bases to trimming and J lost 7 bases; unmatched junction nucleotides: 4. The germline gives CDR1 SGHRS, CDR2 YFSETQ. The CDR3 extends over 13 amino acids. CDR3: CASSLQRENEQFF. For the CDR3, the DNA is TGCGCCAGCAGCCTGCAGCGGGAGAATGAGCAGTTCTTC.

V gene TRBV5-1 combines with J gene TRBJ2-7; D uncertain. The length of the CDR3 is 14 residues. V lost 0 bases, J lost 6 bases, and 13 bases lay in between. Per germline, CDR1 SGHRS and CDR2 YFSETQ. The CDR3 nucleotides are TGCGCCAGCAGCTTGGGTAGGGTGGCGAGCGAGCAGTACTTC. Translating it yields CASSLGRVASEQYF.

The V gene is TRBV11-2, the J gene TRBJ2-5; D is ambiguous. Germline CDR1 reads SGHAT; CDR2 reads FQNNGV. V was trimmed by 5 bases and J by 0 bases, leaving 4 bases between them. This CDR3 is built from 12 residues. CDR3 loop: CASSVYQETQYF. CDR3 nucleotides: TGTGCCAGCAGCGTGTACCAAGAGACCCAGTACTTC.

The gene calls are TRBV2 and TRBJ2-3, with D perhaps matching TRBD2 (5 bases). Germline V gene lookup returns CDR1 SNHLY and CDR2 FYNNEI. CDR3 size: 15 residues. V was trimmed by 6 bases and J by 0 bases, leaving 13 bases between them. The CDR3 loop is CASRPGFSSTDTQYF. Here the CDR3 DNA reads TGTGCCAGCAGGCCGGGATTTTCTAGCACAGATACGCAGTATTTT.

This chain connects TRBV11-2 to TRBJ1-4; D is unresolved. From germline, CDR1 is SGHAT and CDR2 FQNNGV. Trimming left V 1 base short and J 2 bases short, with 8 bases between. The CDR3 consists of 15 residues. CDR3 bases: TGTGCCAGCAGCTTAGTCCGGACTACTAATGAAAAACTGTTTTTT. Translation: CASSLVRTTNEKLFF.

The rearrangement uses TRBV11-2 and TRBJ2-2; D is possibly TRBD1 (5 bases). The CDR3 spans 15 residues. Germline CDR1 SGHAT, CDR2 FQNNGV. The germline V and J ends were trimmed by 5 bases and 0 bases, with 10 bases remaining between them. The CDR3 spells CASSTRQSNTGELFF. Here the CDR3 DNA reads TGTGCCAGCAGCACACGACAGTCGAACACCGGGGAGCTGTTTTTT. Full variable domain (rest looked up from reference TRBV11-2 and TRBJ2-2): EAGVAQSPRYKIIEKRQSVAFWCNPISGHATLYWYQQILGQGPKLLIQFQNNGVVDDSQLPKDRFSAERLKGVDSTLKIQPAKLEDSAVYLCASSTRQSNTGELFFGEGSRLTVL.

The chain uses TRBV19 and TRBJ2-5; TRBD1 is a possible D gene (6 bases). The CDR3 loop spans 15 amino acids. V was pared by 5 bases and J by 2 bases, with 15 bases between. Germline loops: CDR1 LNHDA, CDR2 SQIVND (reference sequence). CDR3 bases: TGTGCCAGTAGTGGGTCACAGGGCAGGCAAGAGACCCAGTACTTC. Protein sequence: CASSGSQGRQETQYF.

This sequence joins TRBV7-9 and TRBJ2-7; no definite D call. The germline V and J ends were trimmed by 5 bases and 2 bases, with 16 bases remaining between them. CDR3 length equals 15 residues. Germline V gives CDR1 SEHNR, CDR2 FQNEAQ (reference sequence). The CDR3 loop is CASSRGPTETYEQYF. CDR3 DNA sequence: TGTGCCAGCAGCAGAGGACCTACCGAAACCTACGAGCAGTACTTC.

The chain carries TRBV30 and TRBJ1-6, with D maybe TRBD1 (6 bases). The CDR3 loop spans 13 amino acids. Germline V CDR1 and CDR2: GTSNPN, SVGIG (reference sequence). The V end was cut by 5 bases, the J end by 7 bases, with 12 bases between. Here the CDR3 DNA reads TGTGCCTGGCAAGGGGGGGGCAATTCACCCCTCCACTTT. Its protein product is CAWQGGGNSPLHF.

J is TRBJ2-7 and V is TRBV9, with 13 bases fitting TRBD2. Losses at the gene ends were 3 bases for V and 2 bases for J; bases not matched to a gene: 5. CDR1 and CDR2 (germline): SGDLS, YYNGEE. CDR3 length equals 16 residues. CDR3 nucleotide sequence: TGTGCCAGCAGCGAGAGGACTAGCGGGAGACCCTACGAGCAGTACTTC. It specifies CASSERTSGRPYEQYF.

The chain uses TRBV9 and TRBJ2-7; D gene uncertain. There are 14 residues in the CDR3. V shed 0 bases and J shed 1 base, with 8 bases lying between them. Germline V gene lookup returns CDR1 SGDLS and CDR2 YYNGEE. CDR3 bases: TGTGCCAGCAGCGTAGGATCCTCTTCCTACGAGCAGTACTTC. Translation gives CASSVGSSSYEQYF.

The rearrangement uses TRBV28 and TRBJ2-1; possible D gene TRBD2, 6 bases. Germline-derived CDR1 and CDR2 are MDHEN and SYDVKM. The CDR3 totals 16 residues. Trimming pared 6 bases from V and 3 bases from J, leaving 18 bases between. The CDR3 DNA is TGTGCCAGCAGACCACACCTAGCGACCATCTACAATGAGCAGTTCTTC. The encoded protein is CASRPHLATIYNEQFF.

V is TRBV19 and J is TRBJ2-5; D not certain. The length of the CDR3 is 14 residues. The V gene's germline CDR1 is LNHDA and CDR2 SQIVND (reference sequence). V gave up 3 bases and J gave up 4 bases, with 12 bases separating them. For the CDR3, the DNA is TGTGCCAGTAGTATGACAAGGAGCTTAGAGACCCAGTACTTC. It encodes CASSMTRSLETQYF.

V and J are TRBV7-2 and TRBJ2-7; a possible D gene is TRBD1 (5 bases). Trimming shortened V by 5 bases and J by 3 bases, and 20 bases separated the two germline ends. There are 16 residues in the CDR3. The germline V gene encodes CDR1 SGHTA and CDR2 FQGNSA. CDR3 sequence: CASSQVGWGDHYEQYF. The DNA for the CDR3 is TGTGCCAGCAGCCAAGTAGGGTGGGGCGACCACTACGAGCAGTACTTC.

V gene TRBV7-9 combines with J gene TRBJ2-6; 10 bases match TRBD1. CDR3 length: 18 residues. Trimming cost V 1 base and J 0 bases; bases outside gene matches: 3. Germline CDR1 SEHNR, CDR2 FQNEAQ (reference sequence). CDR3 nucleotide sequence: TGTGCCAGCAGCTTAGGCGGGACAGGGGCCTCTGGGGCCAACGTCCTGACTTTC. As protein: CASSLGGTGASGANVLTF.

This clone was counted between two and nine times. This chain links TRBV6-6 with TRBJ1-5; TRBD1 is a possible D gene (5 bases). Germline lookup yields CDR1 MNHNY and CDR2 SVGAGI (reference sequence). V was pared by 5 bases and J by 9 bases, with 17 bases between. The CDR3 is made up of 14 amino acids. The DNA of the CDR3 is TGTGCCAGCAGTCAGCACTCAGACGGGGCGCCCCAGCATTTT. It encodes CASSQHSDGAPQHF.

CDR3 in DNA: TGTGCTAGTGGTTCCCGAGAGACCCAGTACTTC. It specifies CASGSRETQYF. V is TRBV12-5 and J is TRBJ2-5; no definite D call. Trimming left V 4 bases short and J 4 bases short, with 4 bases between. This CDR3 is 11 amino acids long. Germline CDR1 and CDR2: LGHNT and FRNRAP.

By share, this clone counts as medium-sized. The chain couples TRBV19 to TRBJ1-1; no clear D gene. From germline, CDR1 is LNHDA and CDR2 SQIVND (reference sequence). The length of the CDR3 is 11 residues. Trimming left V 3 bases short and J 7 bases short, with 6 bases between. CDR3 in DNA: TGTGCCAGTAGTATTCATCTTGAAGCTTTCTTT. This gives the protein CASSIHLEAFF.